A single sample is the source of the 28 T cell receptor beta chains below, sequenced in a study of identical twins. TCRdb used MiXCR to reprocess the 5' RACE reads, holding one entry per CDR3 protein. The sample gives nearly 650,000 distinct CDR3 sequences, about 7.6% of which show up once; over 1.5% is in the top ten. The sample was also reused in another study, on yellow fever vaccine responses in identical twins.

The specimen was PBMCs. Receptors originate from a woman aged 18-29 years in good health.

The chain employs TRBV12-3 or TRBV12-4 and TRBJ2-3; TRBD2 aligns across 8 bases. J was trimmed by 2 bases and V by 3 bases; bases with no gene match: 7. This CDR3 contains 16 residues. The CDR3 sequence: CASSLGRGGNTDTQYF. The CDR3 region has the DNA TGTGCCAGCAGTTTGGGACGGGGGGGAAACACAGATACGCAGTATTTT.

The CDR3 nucleotides are TGTGCCAGCAGCCATGCTTTACAGGACGAGCAGTTCTTC. It codes for CASSHALQDEQFF. V is TRBV7-9 and J is TRBJ2-1, with D possibly TRBD1 on 5 matching bases. V lost 5 bases and J lost 10, with 15 bases in between. The CDR3 is made up of 13 amino acids. Germline V gene sequence: CDR1 SEHNR, CDR2 FQNEAQ (reference sequence).

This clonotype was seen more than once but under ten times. The CDR3 sequence is CASSLRQGGTSPLHF. The DNA for the CDR3 is TGTGCCAGCAGTTTAAGACAGGGCGGAACCTCACCCCTCCACTTT. The chain links TRBV12-3 or TRBV12-4 to TRBJ1-6; 7 nucleotides match TRBD1. Trimming at V came to 2 bases and at J to 10 bases, leaving 8 bases not matched to a gene. CDR3 length: 15 residues.

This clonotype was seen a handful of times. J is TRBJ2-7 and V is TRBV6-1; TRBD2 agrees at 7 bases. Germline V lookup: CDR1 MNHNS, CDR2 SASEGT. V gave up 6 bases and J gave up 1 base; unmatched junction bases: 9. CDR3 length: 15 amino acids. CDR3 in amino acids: CASRPGGSASYEQYF. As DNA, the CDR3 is TGTGCCAGCAGGCCGGGGGGTAGCGCTTCCTACGAGCAGTACTTC.

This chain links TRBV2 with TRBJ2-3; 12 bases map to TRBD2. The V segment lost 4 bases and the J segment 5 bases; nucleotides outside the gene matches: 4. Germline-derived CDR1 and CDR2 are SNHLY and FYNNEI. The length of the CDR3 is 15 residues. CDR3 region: CASSGRTSGIDTQYF. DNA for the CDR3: TGTGCCAGCAGTGGGAGGACTAGCGGGATAGATACGCAGTATTTT.

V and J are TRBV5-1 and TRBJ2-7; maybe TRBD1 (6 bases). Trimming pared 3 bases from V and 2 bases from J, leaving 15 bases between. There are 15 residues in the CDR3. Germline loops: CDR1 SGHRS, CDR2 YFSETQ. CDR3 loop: CASSSEQGWAYEQYF. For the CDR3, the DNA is TGCGCCAGCAGCTCCGAACAGGGATGGGCCTACGAGCAGTACTTC.

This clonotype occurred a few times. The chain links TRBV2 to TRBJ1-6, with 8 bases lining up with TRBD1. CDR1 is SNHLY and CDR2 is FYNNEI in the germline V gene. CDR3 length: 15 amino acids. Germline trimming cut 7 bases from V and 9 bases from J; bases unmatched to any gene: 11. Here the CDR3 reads CASKPGTGLGSPLHF. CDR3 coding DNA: TGTGCCAGCAAACCCGGGACAGGTTTGGGTTCACCCCTCCACTTT.

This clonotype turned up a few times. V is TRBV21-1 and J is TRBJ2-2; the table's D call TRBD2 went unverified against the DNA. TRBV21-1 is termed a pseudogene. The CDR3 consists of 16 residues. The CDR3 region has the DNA TGTGCCAGCAGCAAACCTACTAGCGGGGGGGTTCGGGAGCTGTTTTTT. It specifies CASSKPTSGGVRELFF.

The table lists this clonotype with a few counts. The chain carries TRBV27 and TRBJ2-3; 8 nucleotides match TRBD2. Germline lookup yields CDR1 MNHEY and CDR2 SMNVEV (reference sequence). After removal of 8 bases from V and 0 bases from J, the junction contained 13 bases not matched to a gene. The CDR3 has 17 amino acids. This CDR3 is CASSSKAAGDSTDTQYF. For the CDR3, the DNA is TGTGCCAGCTCAAGCAAGGCAGCGGGGGATAGCACAGATACGCAGTATTTT.

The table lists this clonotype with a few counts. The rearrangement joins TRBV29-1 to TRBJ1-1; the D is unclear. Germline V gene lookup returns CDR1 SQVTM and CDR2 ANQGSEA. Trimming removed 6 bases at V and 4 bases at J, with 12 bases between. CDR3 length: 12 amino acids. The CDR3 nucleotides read TGCAGCGTCAAGCGGGAGGGCACTGAAGCTTTCTTT. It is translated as CSVKREGTEAFF.

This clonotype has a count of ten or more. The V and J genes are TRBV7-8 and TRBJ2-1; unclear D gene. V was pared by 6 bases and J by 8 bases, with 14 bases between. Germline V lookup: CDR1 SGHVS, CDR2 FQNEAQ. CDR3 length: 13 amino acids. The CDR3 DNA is TGTGCCAGCAGTTCCCTCGGCGGCGATGAGCAGTTCTTC. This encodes CASSSLGGDEQFF.

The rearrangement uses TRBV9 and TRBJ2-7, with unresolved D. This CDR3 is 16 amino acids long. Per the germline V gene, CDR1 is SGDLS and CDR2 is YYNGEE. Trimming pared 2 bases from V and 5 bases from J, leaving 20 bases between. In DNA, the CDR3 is TGTGCCAGCAGCGTTTCCCCCCAGAGTACGGGCCACGAGCAGTACTTC. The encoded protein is CASSVSPQSTGHEQYF.

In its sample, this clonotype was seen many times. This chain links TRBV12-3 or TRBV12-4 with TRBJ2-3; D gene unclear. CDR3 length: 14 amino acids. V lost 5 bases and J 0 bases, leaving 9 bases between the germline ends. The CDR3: CASSDSHSTDTQYF. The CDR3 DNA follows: TGTGCCAGCAGTGATAGCCATAGCACAGATACGCAGTATTTT.

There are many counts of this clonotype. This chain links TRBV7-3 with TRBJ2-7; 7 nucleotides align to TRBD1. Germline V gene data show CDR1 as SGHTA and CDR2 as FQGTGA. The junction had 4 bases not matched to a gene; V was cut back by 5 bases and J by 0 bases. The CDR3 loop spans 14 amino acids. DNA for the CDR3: TGTGCCAGCAGCAAATCAGGGGGCTCCTACGAGCAGTACTTC. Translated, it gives CASSKSGGSYEQYF.

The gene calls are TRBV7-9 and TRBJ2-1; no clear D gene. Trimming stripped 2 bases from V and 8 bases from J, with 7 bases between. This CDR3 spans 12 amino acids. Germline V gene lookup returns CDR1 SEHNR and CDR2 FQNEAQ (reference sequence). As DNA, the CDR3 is TGTGCCAGCAGCTTAAACCCTGATGAGCAGTTCTTC. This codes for CASSLNPDEQFF. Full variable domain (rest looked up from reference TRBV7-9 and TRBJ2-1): DTGVSQNPRHKITKRGQNVTFRCDPISEHNRLYWYRQTLGQGPEFLTYFQNEAQLEKSRLLSDRFSAERPKGSFSTLEIQRTEQGDSAMYLCASSLNPDEQFFGPGTRLTVL.

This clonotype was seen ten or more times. The CDR3 loop is CASSPTSGSAYNEQFF. The CDR3 bases are TGCGCCAGCAGCCCGACTAGCGGGAGTGCCTACAATGAGCAGTTCTTC. V usage is TRBV4-1 and J usage is TRBJ2-1, with 12 bases identical to TRBD2. Trimming removed 4 bases from V and 2 bases from J; junction bases left unmatched: 3. The CDR3 contains 16 residues. Germline CDR1 is MGHRA and CDR2 is YSYEKL.

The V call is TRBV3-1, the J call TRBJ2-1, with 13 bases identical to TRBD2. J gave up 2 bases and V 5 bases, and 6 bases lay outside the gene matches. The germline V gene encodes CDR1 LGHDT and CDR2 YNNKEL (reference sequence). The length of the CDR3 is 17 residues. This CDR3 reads CASSKGTSGTPYNEQFF. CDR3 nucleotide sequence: TGTGCCAGCAGCAAAGGGACTAGCGGGACCCCCTACAATGAGCAGTTCTTC.

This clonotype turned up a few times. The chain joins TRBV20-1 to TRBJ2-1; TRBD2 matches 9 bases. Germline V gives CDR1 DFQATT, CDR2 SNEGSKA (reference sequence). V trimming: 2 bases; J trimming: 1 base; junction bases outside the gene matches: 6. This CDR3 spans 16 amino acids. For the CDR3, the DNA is TGCAGTGCTAGAAGGTCTAGCGGGGAATCCTACAATGAGCAGTTCTTC. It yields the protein CSARRSSGESYNEQFF.

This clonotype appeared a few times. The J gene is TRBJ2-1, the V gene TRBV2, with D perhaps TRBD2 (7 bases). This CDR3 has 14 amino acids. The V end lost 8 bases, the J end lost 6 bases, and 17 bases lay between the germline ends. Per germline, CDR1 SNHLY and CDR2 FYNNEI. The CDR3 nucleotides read TGTGCCAGCGGAGGGGGGGGTGGGGCCAATGAGCAGTTCTTC. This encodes CASGGGGGANEQFF.

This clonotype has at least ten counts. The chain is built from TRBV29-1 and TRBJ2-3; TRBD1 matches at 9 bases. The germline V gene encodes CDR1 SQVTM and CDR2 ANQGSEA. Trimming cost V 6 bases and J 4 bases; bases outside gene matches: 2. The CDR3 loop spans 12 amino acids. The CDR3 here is CSVTGGPDTQYF. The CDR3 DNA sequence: TGCAGCGTGACAGGGGGGCCAGATACGCAGTATTTT.

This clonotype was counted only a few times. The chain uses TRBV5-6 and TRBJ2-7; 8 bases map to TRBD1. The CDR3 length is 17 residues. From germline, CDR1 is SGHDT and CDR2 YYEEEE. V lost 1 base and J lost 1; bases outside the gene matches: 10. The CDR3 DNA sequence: TGTGCCAGCAGCTTGCGACTGACAGGGGCGGGATCCTACGAGCAGTACTTC. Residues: CASSLRLTGAGSYEQYF.

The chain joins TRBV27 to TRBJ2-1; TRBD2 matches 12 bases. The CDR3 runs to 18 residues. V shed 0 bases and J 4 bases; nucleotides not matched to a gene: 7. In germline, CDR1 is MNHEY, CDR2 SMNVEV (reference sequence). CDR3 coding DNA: TGTGCCAGCAGTTTATCCCCCGGACTAGCGGGGTTATACAATGAGCAGTTCTTC. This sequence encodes CASSLSPGLAGLYNEQFF.

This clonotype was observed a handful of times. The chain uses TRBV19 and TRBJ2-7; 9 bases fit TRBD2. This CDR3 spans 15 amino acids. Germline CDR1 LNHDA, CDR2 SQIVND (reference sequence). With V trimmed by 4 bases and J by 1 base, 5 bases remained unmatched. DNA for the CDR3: TGTGCCAGTAGTAGTACTAGCGGGCAATCCTACGAGCAGTACTTC. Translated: CASSSTSGQSYEQYF.

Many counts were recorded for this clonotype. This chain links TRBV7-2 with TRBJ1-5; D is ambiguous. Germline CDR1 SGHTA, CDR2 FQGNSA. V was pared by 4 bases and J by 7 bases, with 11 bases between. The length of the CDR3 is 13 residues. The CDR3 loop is CASSWRMGQPQHF. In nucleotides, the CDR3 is TGTGCCAGCAGCTGGAGGATGGGGCAGCCCCAGCATTTT.

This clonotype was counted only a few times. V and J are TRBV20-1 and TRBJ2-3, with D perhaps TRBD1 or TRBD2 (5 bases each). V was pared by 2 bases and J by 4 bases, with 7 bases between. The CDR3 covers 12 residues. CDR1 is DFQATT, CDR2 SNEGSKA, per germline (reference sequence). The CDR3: CSARRGADTQYF. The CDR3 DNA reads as TGCAGTGCTAGACGAGGGGCAGATACGCAGTATTTT.

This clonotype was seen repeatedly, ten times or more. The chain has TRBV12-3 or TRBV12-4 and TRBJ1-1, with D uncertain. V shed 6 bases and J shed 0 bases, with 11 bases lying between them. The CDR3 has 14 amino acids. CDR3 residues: CASSPPFLNTEAFF. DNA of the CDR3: TGTGCCAGCAGCCCGCCCTTTCTGAACACTGAAGCTTTCTTT.

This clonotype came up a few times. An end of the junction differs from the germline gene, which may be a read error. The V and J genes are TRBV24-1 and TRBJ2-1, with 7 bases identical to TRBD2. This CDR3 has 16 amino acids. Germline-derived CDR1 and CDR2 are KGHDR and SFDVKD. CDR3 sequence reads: CATSALSGTSYDEQFF. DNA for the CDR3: TGTGCCACCAGTGCCTTAAGCGGGACCTCCTACGATGAGCAGTTCTTC.

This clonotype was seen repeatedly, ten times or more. The CDR3 sequence is CAISEGLNTGELFF. Written as DNA, the CDR3 is TGTGCCATCAGTGAGGGACTGAACACCGGGGAGCTGTTTTTT. The V gene is TRBV10-3, the J gene TRBJ2-2; TRBD2 might be the D (5 bases). Per germline, CDR1 ENHRY and CDR2 SYGVKD. Trimming removed 2 bases from V and 1 base from J, with 5 bases in between. The CDR3 consists of 14 residues.